The clone carrying this T cell receptor beta chain was seen ten or more times. Its antigen is unidentified. CDR1 and CDR2 (germline): LGHDT, YNNKEL (reference sequence). Trimming stripped 0 bases from V and 11 bases from J, with 14 bases between. The CDR3 has 15 residues. The data were taken from a study of neurological immune-mediated disorders. From the 5' RACE reads, TCRdb called clonotypes with MiXCR, one entry per CDR3 protein. The profile shows tens of thousands of distinct CDR3 sequences, more than 9.5% of them singletons. Time point denoted: longitudinal time-point 2. Study-wide findings and caveats: No CDR3 amino acid sequences were shared by expanded clones across subjects, suggesting private repertoires in all groups.

The sample was PBMCs. This receptor was identified in a man aged 25 to 45 in good health. The chain employs TRBV3-1 and TRBJ1-6, with D tentatively TRBD1 (6 bases). The CDR3 sequence is CASSQDTGQFTPLHF. The CDR3 DNA follows: TGTGCCAGCAGCCAAGATACAGGGCAGTTTACACCCCTCCACTTT.